These 20 T cell receptor beta chains came from one sample sequenced in a study of beta chain features in type 1 diabetes. The study reverse transcribed the entire isolated RNA, so it sequenced expressed TCRB transcripts. This table comes from immunoSEQ multiplex PCR, and its TCRdb copy is limited to in-frame clones, with some not included. The sample contains some 900,000 clones, roughly a sixth of which appear only once. The sequenced sample was naive CD4+ T cells from blood. Receptor source: a woman aged 18-29 years in good health.

The genes are TRBV7-2 and TRBJ2-1; a possible D gene is TRBD1 (6 bases). The ends were cut back, 1 base at V and 13 bases at J, with 14 bases in the middle. Germline V gene sequence: CDR1 SGHTA, CDR2 FQGNSA. This CDR3 has 13 amino acids. CDR3 residues: CASSLGAYRAQFF. CDR3 DNA sequence: TGTGCCAGCAGCTTAGGGGCTTACAGGGCCCAGTTCTTC.

This clone was recorded a few times. The chain has TRBV11-3 and TRBJ2-1, with TRBD2 matching over 8 bases. Germline lookup yields CDR1 SGHNT and CDR2 YENEEA. This CDR3 contains 14 residues. Trimming removed 2 bases from V and 6 bases from J; junction bases left unmatched: 3. CDR3 nucleotides: TGTGCCAGCAGCTTACCGGGACTAGTCAATGAGCAGTTCTTC. Residues: CASSLPGLVNEQFF.

The V call is TRBV6-5, the J call TRBJ1-5; D is unclear. Trimming stripped 6 bases from V and 5 bases from J, with 11 bases between. The V gene's germline CDR1 is MNHEY and CDR2 SVGAGI. The CDR3 sequence is 13 residues long. The CDR3 loop is CASRLHEDQPQHF. The CDR3 nucleotides are TGTGCCAGCAGGTTACATGAGGATCAGCCCCAGCATTTT.

This sequence joins TRBV19 and TRBJ2-5, with D perhaps TRBD2 (6 bases). The CDR3 runs 13 residues. CDR1 is LNHDA and CDR2 is SQIVND in the germline V gene (reference sequence). V was shortened by 7 bases and J by 3 bases, with 12 bases between the two germline ends. CDR3: CASNRGTEETQYF. CDR3 coding DNA: TGTGCCAGTAATCGCGGGACGGAAGAGACCCAGTACTTC.

V gene TRBV20-1 combines with J gene TRBJ2-3; D gene ambiguous. The germline CDR1 and CDR2 sequences are DFQATT and SNEGSKA (reference sequence). The CDR3 is made up of 11 amino acids. The CDR3 DNA reads TGCAGCCCGGTTGAAGGCGATACGCAGTATTTT. Its translation: CSPVEGDTQYF.

Notes on this clone: Additional DNA sequences in this sample encode the identical CDR3. The chain employs TRBV18 and TRBJ2-1; 9 bases agree with TRBD1. This CDR3 region has 15 residues. The germline CDR1 and CDR2 sequences are KGHSH and LQKENI. V gave up 3 bases and J gave up 2 bases; unmatched junction bases: 2. The CDR3 region has the DNA TGTGCCAGCTCACCCGGGACAGGGACCTACAATGAGCAGTTCTTC. This translates into CASSPGTGTYNEQFF.

This chain joins TRBV19 and TRBJ1-5; 7 positions match TRBD1. The V segment lost 7 bases and the J segment 0 bases; nucleotides outside the gene matches: 6. The CDR3 contains 15 residues. CDR1 and CDR2 from the germline V gene are LNHDA and SQIVND (reference sequence). CDR3 nucleotides: TGTGCCAGTAAGGATACAGGGGCTAGCAATCAGCCCCAGCATTTT. Protein product: CASKDTGASNQPQHF.

This chain connects TRBV19 to TRBJ2-3, with D possibly being TRBD1 or TRBD2 (5 bases each). Germline assignment: CDR1 LNHDA and CDR2 SQIVND (reference sequence). This CDR3 contains 14 residues. The germline V and J ends were trimmed by 3 bases and 4 bases, with 11 bases remaining between them. CDR3 bases: TGTGCCAGTAGTATTTGGGGGAACCCAGATACGCAGTATTTT. This sequence encodes CASSIWGNPDTQYF.

J is TRBJ2-2 and V is TRBV5-4, with 10 positions matching TRBD2. CDR1 SGHNT and CDR2 YYREEE come from the germline V gene (reference sequence). The J segment lost 0 bases and the V segment lost 4 bases, leaving 3 bases of the junction unmatched. The CDR3 has 16 amino acids. The CDR3 sequence is CASSLGLAANTGELFF. The CDR3 DNA follows: TGTGCCAGCAGCCTCGGACTAGCGGCGAACACCGGGGAGCTGTTTTTT.

In its sample, this clone was seen a few times. Other DNA variants within this sample encode the same CDR3. This chain connects TRBV28 to TRBJ1-1; tentative D call: TRBD1 (6 bases). The V end was cut by 5 bases, the J end by 3 bases, with 13 bases between. This CDR3 is 14 amino acids long. CDR1 and CDR2 (germline): MDHEN, SYDVKM. The chain's CDR3 is CASSPGGRDTEAFF. CDR3 nucleotide sequence: TGTGCCAGCAGTCCCGGGGGGCGGGACACTGAAGCTTTCTTT.

The chain uses TRBV5-1 and TRBJ2-7; 10 bases fit TRBD1. After removal of 4 bases from V and 7 bases from J, the junction contained 11 bases not matched to a gene. The CDR3 is 15 amino acids. Looked up from germline, CDR1 is SGHRS and CDR2 is YFSETQ. The CDR3 DNA is TGCGCCAGCAGCGTAGACCCCGGGACAGGGGTTGAGCAGTACTTC. Its protein is CASSVDPGTGVEQYF.

The chain recombines TRBV18 with TRBJ2-7; D unresolved. The CDR3 has 13 amino acids. Germline loops: CDR1 KGHSH, CDR2 LQKENI. The V end was cut by 2 bases, the J end by 2 bases, with 7 bases between. CDR3 sequence reads: CASSPSNTYEQYF. CDR3 bases: TGTGCCAGCTCACCAAGTAACACCTACGAGCAGTACTTC.

The gene calls are TRBV19 and TRBJ1-2; possible D gene TRBD1, 5 bases. The CDR3 totals 19 residues. V shed 3 bases and J shed 5 bases, with 28 bases lying between them. Germline V gives CDR1 LNHDA, CDR2 SQIVND (reference sequence). The CDR3 DNA sequence: TGTGCCAGTAGTATGAATCAGGGTTTTGGTTCGGCGCGGGGATATGGCTACACCTTC. Protein sequence: CASSMNQGFGSARGYGYTF.

The rearrangement links TRBV7-2 to TRBJ1-2, with TRBD1 matching 7 bases. This CDR3 spans 16 amino acids. Unmatched junction bases numbered 11, after V lost 0 bases and J lost 7 bases. Germline V gives CDR1 SGHTA, CDR2 FQGNSA. CDR3 amino acids: CASSLAGGQGEGGYTF. The CDR3 bases are TGTGCCAGCAGCTTAGCGGGCGGGCAGGGGGAAGGTGGCTACACCTTC.

The rearrangement links TRBV27 to TRBJ2-2, with 10 bases lining up with TRBD2. V shed 3 bases and J 4 bases; nucleotides not matched to a gene: 14. Germline V lookup: CDR1 MNHEY, CDR2 SMNVEV (reference sequence). The CDR3 is made up of 19 amino acids. CDR3 loop: CASSLGSSGSPRGTGELFF. The CDR3 coding sequence is TGTGCCAGCAGTTTGGGATCTAGCGGGAGCCCACGGGGCACCGGGGAGCTGTTTTTT.

This clone was detected only a few times. The rearrangement uses TRBV5-1 and TRBJ2-3; TRBD2 matches 9 bases. Trimming removed 4 bases from V and 3 bases from J; junction bases left unmatched: 9. Germline CDR1 SGHRS, CDR2 YFSETQ. This CDR3 is built from 16 residues. The CDR3 loop reads CASSGARTSETDTQYF. The DNA of the CDR3 is TGCGCCAGCAGCGGTGCCCGGACTAGCGAGACAGATACGCAGTATTTT.

This chain connects TRBV6-5 to TRBJ2-3; D is unclear. V was shortened by 0 bases and J by 1 base, with 11 bases between the two germline ends. Germline values: CDR1 MNHEY, CDR2 SVGAGI. The length of the CDR3 is 16 residues. In DNA form, the CDR3 reads TGTGCCAGCAGTTACTCGGCAGGTTTGGGCACAGATACGCAGTATTTT. Amino acids: CASSYSAGLGTDTQYF.

This chain links TRBV7-9 with TRBJ1-1; D not certain. This CDR3 comprises 11 residues. CDR1 is SEHNR, CDR2 FQNEAQ, per germline (reference sequence). V gave up 5 bases and J gave up 9 bases, with 10 bases separating them. The CDR3, as DNA: TGTGCCAGCAGCACACCGGTCCAAGCTTTCTTT. This encodes CASSTPVQAFF.

The rearrangement uses TRBV7-9 and TRBJ2-1; 7 nucleotides line up with TRBD2. The V gene's germline CDR1 is SEHNR and CDR2 FQNEAQ (reference sequence). The trim removed 0 bases at V and 7 bases at J, leaving 3 bases unmatched. The CDR3 spans 14 residues. The CDR3 sequence is CASSLAVGGNEQFF. For the CDR3, the DNA is TGTGCCAGCAGCTTAGCAGTCGGGGGGAATGAGCAGTTCTTC.

V and J are TRBV28 and TRBJ1-1, with TRBD1 identical over 9 bases. This CDR3 spans 15 amino acids. Germline CDR1 and CDR2: MDHEN and SYDVKM. With V trimmed by 8 bases and J by 4 bases, 11 bases remained unmatched. The CDR3 sequence is CASQAGGQGSTEAFF. In DNA form, the CDR3 reads TGTGCCAGCCAAGCTGGGGGACAGGGCTCCACTGAAGCTTTCTTT.